This passage covers 16 T cell receptor beta chains from one sample sequenced in a study of shared clonotypes between healthy human individuals. Naive CD8 isolation took CD45RO-negative cells positively selected for CCR7 and excluded terminally differentiated effector memory CD45RA+ cells. This table comes from immunoSEQ multiplex PCR, and its TCRdb copy is limited to in-frame clones, with some not included. The repertoire has 560,000 or so clones, about 95% of them found once; the top ten carry 0.11%. The material sequenced was naive CD8+ T cells sorted from blood. These receptors came from a woman aged 25 to 39 in good health.

V and J are TRBV28 and TRBJ2-7; D is possibly TRBD2 (6 bases). V dropped 7 bases and J dropped 1 base, with 14 bases sitting between them. Germline V gene data show CDR1 as MDHEN and CDR2 as SYDVKM. The CDR3 spans 14 residues. The DNA for the CDR3 is TGTGCCAGCAATTCTGGAGGGTCGTCCTACGAGCAGTACTTC. This sequence encodes CASNSGGSSYEQYF.

The chain couples TRBV7-9 to TRBJ2-2; 11 bases align to TRBD1. CDR3 length: 19 amino acids. V dropped 5 bases and J dropped 6; count of bases not matched to a gene: 17. Germline lookup yields CDR1 SEHNR and CDR2 FQNEAQ (reference sequence). CDR3 coding DNA: TGTGCCAGCAGCCCACGGACAGGGGGCGCGGATAGTTTCGCCGGGGAGCTGTTTTTT. Its protein is CASSPRTGGADSFAGELFF.

The chain uses TRBV10-2 and TRBJ2-7; 7 nucleotides match TRBD1. Germline V gene lookup returns CDR1 WSHSY and CDR2 SAAADI. The CDR3 contains 14 residues. The V and J ends lost 5 bases and 0 bases, in that order; junction bases with no gene match: 4. CDR3 residues: CASSNRDSSYEQYF. The CDR3 DNA sequence: TGCGCCAGCAGTAACCGGGACAGCTCCTACGAGCAGTACTTC.

The chain is built from TRBV7-9 and TRBJ1-2, with D possibly TRBD1 on 6 matching bases. This CDR3 has 14 residues. Germline V gene sequence: CDR1 SEHNR, CDR2 FQNEAQ (reference sequence). V lost 3 bases to trimming and J lost 1 base, with 9 bases between them. The CDR3 reads CASSFGGLNYGYTF. CDR3 sequence (DNA): TGTGCCAGCAGCTTTGGGGGCCTTAACTATGGCTACACCTTC.

The J gene is TRBJ2-7, the V gene TRBV5-1; 9 bases line up with TRBD2. This CDR3 contains 15 residues. After removal of 4 bases from V and 3 bases from J, the junction contained 8 bases not matched to a gene. Per germline, CDR1 SGHRS and CDR2 YFSETQ. The CDR3 protein is CASSPGLAQNYEQYF. The CDR3 nucleotides are TGCGCCAGCAGCCCAGGACTAGCGCAAAACTACGAGCAGTACTTC.

The chain links TRBV27 to TRBJ2-7; 7 positions agree with TRBD1. This CDR3 comprises 14 residues. CDR1 MNHEY and CDR2 SMNVEV come from the germline V gene (reference sequence). The junction had 4 bases not matched to a gene; V was cut back by 3 bases and J by 2 bases. The CDR3 region has the DNA TGTGCCAGCAGTTTCGCAGGGGGAACCTACGAGCAGTACTTC. This codes for CASSFAGGTYEQYF.

The chain joins TRBV6-5 to TRBJ1-5; unclear D gene. The CDR3 sequence is 14 residues long. V shed 6 bases and J shed 2 bases, with 11 bases lying between them. Per germline, CDR1 MNHEY and CDR2 SVGAGI. As DNA, the CDR3 is TGTGCCAGCAGACCCCTTATAGGCAATCAGCCCCAGCATTTT. This sequence encodes CASRPLIGNQPQHF.

The gene calls are TRBV7-7 and TRBJ2-1; 9 nucleotides agree with TRBD2. Trimming cost V 5 bases and J 5 bases; bases outside gene matches: 10. In germline, CDR1 is SSHAT, CDR2 FNYEAQ (reference sequence). The CDR3 runs to 16 residues. The CDR3 DNA reads as TGTGCCAGCAGCGCTGGACTAGCGAGGACCGACAATGAGCAGTTCTTC. It translates to CASSAGLARTDNEQFF. The full variable domain, completed using reference TRBV7-7 and TRBJ2-1, is GAGVSQSPRYKVTKRGQDVTLRCDPISSHATLYWYQQALGQGPEFLTYFNYEAQPDKSGLPSDRFSAERPEGSISTLTIQRTEQRDSAMYRCASSAGLARTDNEQFFGPGTRLTVL.

V usage is TRBV14 and J usage is TRBJ2-1; weak D call: TRBD2 (5 bases). Between the trimmed V and J ends, which lost 0 bases and 6 bases, there was a span of 12 bases. Germline V CDR1 and CDR2: SGHDN, FVKESK. The CDR3 extends over 15 amino acids. CDR3 protein: CASSQDLGLINEQFF. The CDR3, as DNA: TGTGCCAGCAGCCAAGATCTAGGACTCATCAATGAGCAGTTCTTC.

This clone was recorded once. The chain links TRBV7-8 to TRBJ2-3, with 12 bases lining up with TRBD2. V shed 6 bases, J shed 5 bases, and the junction held 6 bases outside the gene matches. Germline lookup yields CDR1 SGHVS and CDR2 FQNEAQ. This CDR3 comprises 15 residues. The CDR3 sequence is CASSVTSGRVDTQYF. In DNA, the CDR3 is TGTGCCAGCAGTGTGACTAGCGGGAGAGTAGATACGCAGTATTTT. Full variable domain (outside the CDR3, taken from reference TRBV7-8 and TRBJ2-3): GAGVSQSPRYKVAKRGQDVALRCDPISGHVSLFWYQQALGQGPEFLTYFQNEAQLDKSGLPSDRFFAERPEGSVSTLKIQRTQQEDSAVYLCASSVTSGRVDTQYFGPGTRLTVL.

The rearrangement joins TRBV5-1 to TRBJ1-2, with D possibly matching TRBD1 (5 bases). Trimming cost V 3 bases and J 6 bases, with 21 bases left between them. Per germline, CDR1 SGHRS and CDR2 YFSETQ. This CDR3 comprises 16 residues. The chain's CDR3 is CASSSTESPGVDGYTF. In DNA form, the CDR3 reads TGCGCCAGCAGCTCGACAGAGTCCCCCGGGGTGGATGGCTACACCTTC.

This sequence joins TRBV29-1 and TRBJ1-3; perhaps TRBD1 as D (6 bases). The CDR3 has 13 residues. V gave up 6 bases and J gave up 1 base, with 10 bases separating them. Germline V gene lookup returns CDR1 SQVTM and CDR2 ANQGSEA. The DNA of the CDR3 is TGCAGCGTCCCGACAGGATCTGGAAACACCATATATTTT. Translating gives CSVPTGSGNTIYF.

V is TRBV5-6 and J is TRBJ2-1; 7 nucleotides align to TRBD2. CDR3 length: 14 residues. The germline gives CDR1 SGHDT, CDR2 YYEEEE. The J segment lost 6 bases and the V segment lost 3 bases, leaving 6 bases of the junction unmatched. Here the CDR3 DNA reads TGTGCCAGCAGCTGGGAGGCTAGCGGCAATGAGCAGTTCTTC. Translating gives CASSWEASGNEQFF.

V and J are TRBV2 and TRBJ2-7, with TRBD1 identical over 7 bases. Per the germline V gene, CDR1 is SNHLY and CDR2 is FYNNEI. This CDR3 has 14 amino acids. Trimming at V came to 6 bases and at J to 3 bases, leaving 8 bases not matched to a gene. This chain's CDR3 is CASSGQAEGYEQYF. The CDR3 nucleotides read TGTGCCAGCAGCGGACAGGCCGAGGGCTACGAGCAGTACTTC.

This chain connects TRBV7-6 to TRBJ2-1; 8 bases are a match to TRBD2. J gave up 5 bases and V 5 bases, and 17 bases lay outside the gene matches. This CDR3 has 18 amino acids. CDR1 and CDR2 from the germline V gene are SGHVS and FNYEAQ. CDR3 sequence reads: CASSMEPPWREDNNEQFF. The CDR3 region has the DNA TGTGCCAGCAGCATGGAGCCCCCCTGGCGGGAGGACAACAATGAGCAGTTCTTC.

The chain links TRBV7-8 to TRBJ2-3, with TRBD1 matching over 7 bases. The trim removed 4 bases at V and 2 bases at J, leaving 12 bases unmatched. CDR3 length: 17 residues. Germline CDR1 and CDR2: SGHVS and FQNEAQ. The CDR3 DNA is TGTGCCAGCAGCTCCACTCGGACAGGACCCTCCACAGATACGCAGTATTTT. Translating gives CASSSTRTGPSTDTQYF.